This entry lists 30 T cell receptor beta chains sequenced from one sample in a study of CD8 T cells in ankylosing spondylitis. TCRdb re-analysed the 5' RACE reads in MiXCR, keeping a single row per CDR3 protein. The table shows 40,000 or so distinct CDR3 sequences, with around 2.9% occurring only once. Input material: blood, either unsorted or a sorted T cell fraction (not recorded which). The receptor source for this set is a male donor with ankylosing spondylitis or in good health (not recorded which).

In its sample, this clonotype was seen a few times. The chain is built from TRBV9 and TRBJ2-6; D unclear. There are 16 residues in the CDR3. V lost 0 bases and J lost 0, with 7 bases in between. Germline V CDR1 and CDR2: SGDLS, YYNGEE. CDR3 sequence (DNA): TGTGCCAGCAGCGTAGGGTCCAGCTCTGGGGCCAACGTCCTGACTTTC. Protein product: CASSVGSSSGANVLTF.

This clonotype was observed a few times. This may be a read error, as it is one base from a much larger clone. The chain has TRBV9 and TRBJ2-5, with 7 bases that match TRBD2. J gave up 7 bases and V 4 bases, and 10 bases lay outside the gene matches. The CDR3 runs to 14 residues. Germline-derived CDR1 and CDR2 are SGDLS and YYNGEE. The chain's CDR3 is CASSPRTRTGTQYF. CDR3 DNA: TGTGCCAGCAGCCCCCGGACTAGGACTGGGACCCAGTACTTC.

In this sample, this clonotype turned up many times. The rearrangement links TRBV9 to TRBJ2-1; D call uncertain. The germline V gene has CDR1 SGDLS and CDR2 YYNGEE. The length of the CDR3 is 15 residues. The V end was cut by 4 bases, the J end by 0 bases, with 11 bases between. CDR3 loop: CASSHRYFSYNEQFF. CDR3 coding DNA: TGTGCCAGCAGCCATCGGTACTTCTCCTACAATGAGCAGTTCTTC.

This rearrangement joins TRBV9 to TRBJ2-7, with 11 bases lining up with TRBD1. Per the germline V gene, CDR1 is SGDLS and CDR2 is YYNGEE. The CDR3 runs 15 residues. Unmatched junction bases numbered 6, after V lost 4 bases and J lost 3 bases. The CDR3 reads CASSFTGTGGYEQYF. CDR3 DNA sequence: TGTGCCAGCAGCTTCACCGGGACAGGGGGCTACGAGCAGTACTTC.

This clonotype came up many times. This chain connects TRBV9 to TRBJ2-7; D is uncertain. This CDR3 comprises 14 residues. Looked up from germline, CDR1 is SGDLS and CDR2 is YYNGEE. With 0 bases removed from V and 1 base from J, the gap between germline ends came to 8 bases. CDR3 bases: TGTGCCAGCAGCGTAGTTCCCAGGTCCTACGAGCAGTACTTC. Translation: CASSVVPRSYEQYF.

This clonotype was detected ten times or more. The CDR3 DNA sequence: TGTGCCAGCAGCGTCCAAGGGGGAAAAGGGAGCGAGCAGTACTTC. Translation: CASSVQGGKGSEQYF. The genes are TRBV9 and TRBJ2-7; possible D gene TRBD1, 6 bases. There are 15 residues in the CDR3. The V gene's germline CDR1 is SGDLS and CDR2 YYNGEE. Trimming removed 2 bases at V and 6 bases at J, with 18 bases between.

This clonotype was seen many times. The chain links TRBV9 to TRBJ2-2; D is uncertain. The germline V gene encodes CDR1 SGDLS and CDR2 YYNGEE. The V gene lost 1 base and the J gene lost 6 bases, with 7 bases spanning the gap. The CDR3 covers 13 residues. CDR3 in DNA: TGTGCCAGCAGCGTACTGCAGTCCGGGGAGCTGTTTTTT. It translates to CASSVLQSGELFF.

This clonotype came up many times. This rearrangement joins TRBV9 to TRBJ2-1; D uncertain. The V end was cut by 3 bases, the J end by 10 bases, with 11 bases between. The CDR3 has 12 amino acids. Germline CDR1 is SGDLS and CDR2 is YYNGEE. For the CDR3, the DNA is TGTGCCAGCAGCGAGCTACTCGGAGAGCAGTTCTTC. This translates into CASSELLGEQFF.

Ten or more counts support this clonotype. The chain joins TRBV9 to TRBJ1-6, with 7 positions matching TRBD1. Germline CDR1 and CDR2: SGDLS and YYNGEE. The CDR3 is 16 residues long. The V and J ends lost 3 bases and 8 bases, in that order; junction bases with no gene match: 11. The CDR3 sequence: CASSAGRGGADSPLHF. CDR3 nucleotide sequence: TGTGCCAGCAGCGCGGGTCGAGGGGGCGCGGATTCACCCCTCCACTTT. Drawing the rest from reference TRBV9 and TRBJ1-6, the complete variable domain is DSGVTQTPKHLITATGQRVTLRCSPRSGDLSVYWYQQSLDQGLQFLIQYYNGEERAKGNILERFSAQQFPDLHSELNLSSLELGDSALYFCASSAGRGGADSPLHFGNGTRLTVT.

This clonotype was detected ten times or more. This chain uses TRBV7-9 with TRBJ2-7; possibly TRBD2 for D (6 bases). V was shortened by 11 bases and J by 12 bases, with 17 bases between the two germline ends. The CDR3 contains 10 residues. CDR1 is SEHNR and CDR2 is FQNEAQ in the germline V gene (reference sequence). The CDR3 bases are TGTGCCCCAGCGAAGGACGGGGGGTACTTC. Its protein is CAPAKDGGYF.

Ten or more counts support this clonotype. This sequence joins TRBV9 and TRBJ2-1; 15 positions agree with TRBD2. There are 19 residues in the CDR3. From germline, CDR1 is SGDLS and CDR2 YYNGEE. J gave up 0 bases and V 3 bases, and 7 bases lay outside the gene matches. For the CDR3, the DNA is TGTGCCAGCAGCGACGGACTAGCGGGAGGGATGAGCTCCTACAATGAGCAGTTCTTC. As protein: CASSDGLAGGMSSYNEQFF.

The genes are TRBV9 and TRBJ2-1; D is perhaps TRBD1 (5 bases). V was cut by 3 bases and J by 0 bases, with 7 bases left in between. Germline V CDR1 and CDR2: SGDLS, YYNGEE. The CDR3 is 14 amino acids. The CDR3 bases are TGTGCCAGCAGCGCCCAGGGCTCCTACAATGAGCAGTTCTTC. Translation gives CASSAQGSYNEQFF.

Many counts were recorded for this clonotype. The J gene is TRBJ2-2, the V gene TRBV9; either TRBD1 or TRBD2 may fit D (6 bases each). The CDR3 totals 16 residues. Germline loops: CDR1 SGDLS, CDR2 YYNGEE. V lost 0 bases and J lost 6, with 15 bases in between. The CDR3 region is CASSVGVGGAPGELFF. In DNA, the CDR3 is TGTGCCAGCAGCGTAGGAGTCGGGGGCGCCCCCGGGGAGCTGTTTTTT.

This clonotype was counted many times. The J gene is TRBJ2-7, the V gene TRBV9, with D maybe TRBD2 (6 bases). The CDR3 is 16 amino acids. The V end was cut by 4 bases, the J end by 1 base, with 18 bases between. The V gene's germline CDR1 is SGDLS and CDR2 YYNGEE. CDR3 bases: TGTGCCAGCAGCCCGAGCGGGTCAGGGCGTTCCTACGAGCAGTACTTC. Protein: CASSPSGSGRSYEQYF.

This clonotype was seen many times. The chain recombines TRBV9 with TRBJ2-1, with TRBD2 as a possible D gene (6 bases). Germline V CDR1 and CDR2: SGDLS, YYNGEE. The CDR3 spans 15 residues. With 3 bases removed from V and 9 bases from J, the gap between germline ends came to 19 bases. CDR3 residues: CASSAQTGRGGEQFF. The DNA of the CDR3 is TGTGCCAGCAGCGCCCAGACTGGACGGGGAGGTGAGCAGTTCTTC.

In this sample, this clonotype turned up many times. The rearrangement uses TRBV9 and TRBJ2-5; 10 positions agree with TRBD2. The junction had 7 bases not matched to a gene; V was cut back by 7 bases and J by 4 bases. The CDR3 has 14 residues. Germline V gene lookup returns CDR1 SGDLS and CDR2 YYNGEE. Here the CDR3 DNA reads TGTGCCAGCGGCTCCGGGACTAGCGTAGAGACCCAGTACTTC. It specifies CASGSGTSVETQYF.

At least ten counts were recorded for this clonotype. The chain carries TRBV9 and TRBJ2-1; 12 nucleotides align to TRBD2. CDR3 length: 16 amino acids. Germline CDR1 reads SGDLS; CDR2 reads YYNGEE. The V gene end was trimmed by 4 bases and the J gene end by 6 bases; junction bases not matched to a gene: 8. The CDR3 coding sequence is TGTGCCAGCAGCCTTGTGACTAGCGGGAGTACCAATGAGCAGTTCTTC. Protein product: CASSLVTSGSTNEQFF.

This clonotype has at least ten counts. The rearrangement links TRBV9 to TRBJ2-5; TRBD1 agrees at 7 bases. The CDR3 extends over 14 amino acids. J lost 5 bases, V lost 0 bases, and 4 bases had no gene match. Looked up from germline, CDR1 is SGDLS and CDR2 is YYNGEE. CDR3 sequence (DNA): TGTGCCAGCAGCGTAGGACAGGGTTCGGAGACCCAGTACTTC. This translates into CASSVGQGSETQYF. Full variable domain (outside the CDR3, taken from reference TRBV9 and TRBJ2-5): DSGVTQTPKHLITATGQRVTLRCSPRSGDLSVYWYQQSLDQGLQFLIQYYNGEERAKGNILERFSAQQFPDLHSELNLSSLELGDSALYFCASSVGQGSETQYFGPGTRLLVL.

This clonotype was seen at least ten times. This chain links TRBV9 with TRBJ2-2; D call uncertain. CDR1 is SGDLS and CDR2 is YYNGEE in the germline V gene. V was clipped by 4 bases and J by 6 bases, with 4 bases between them. This CDR3 spans 11 amino acids. The CDR3 region has the DNA TGTGCCAGCAGCACCCCCGGGGAGCTGTTTTTT. Amino acid sequence: CASSTPGELFF. The full variable domain, its missing parts supplied by reference TRBV9 and TRBJ2-2, is DSGVTQTPKHLITATGQRVTLRCSPRSGDLSVYWYQQSLDQGLQFLIQYYNGEERAKGNILERFSAQQFPDLHSELNLSSLELGDSALYFCASSTPGELFFGEGSRLTVL.

Many counts were recorded for this clonotype. This chain joins TRBV9 and TRBJ2-3; possibly TRBD2 for D (6 bases). Trimming removed 1 base at V and 6 bases at J, with 9 bases between. The germline gives CDR1 SGDLS, CDR2 YYNGEE. The CDR3 extends over 13 amino acids. CDR3 in DNA: TGTGCCAGCAGCGTATGGGGGGAGGATACGCAGTATTTT. This encodes CASSVWGEDTQYF.

This clonotype has ten or more counts. The chain recombines TRBV9 with TRBJ2-2; D gene ambiguous. CDR3 size: 18 residues. The germline CDR1 and CDR2 sequences are SGDLS and YYNGEE. The V end was cut by 0 bases, the J end by 4 bases, with 19 bases between. CDR3 DNA: TGTGCCAGCAGCGTAGGCCCCGCGGTGGCTCAGTCCACCGGGGAGCTGTTTTTT. Protein sequence: CASSVGPAVAQSTGELFF.

This clonotype is medium-sized by share. The chain has TRBV9 and TRBJ1-1; D remains unclear. The CDR3 has 13 amino acids. The V gene lost 4 bases and the J gene lost 4 bases, with 11 bases spanning the gap. Germline V gene sequence: CDR1 SGDLS, CDR2 YYNGEE. CDR3 sequence reads: CASSRGDGTEAFF. The CDR3 region has the DNA TGTGCCAGCAGCCGCGGGGATGGCACTGAAGCTTTCTTT.

This clonotype was counted ten times or more. The gene calls are TRBV9 and TRBJ2-5; D gene uncertain. The germline V and J ends were trimmed by 0 bases and 2 bases, with 5 bases remaining between them. Per germline, CDR1 SGDLS and CDR2 YYNGEE. This CDR3 has 13 residues. The CDR3 nucleotides read TGTGCCAGCAGCGTAGTGGCACAAGAGACCCAGTACTTC. It codes for CASSVVAQETQYF.

This clonotype was detected ten times or more. The gene calls are TRBV9 and TRBJ2-1; D is tentatively TRBD1 or TRBD2 (5 bases each). The CDR3 runs to 16 residues. The germline V gene has CDR1 SGDLS and CDR2 YYNGEE. Trimming took 4 bases from V and 0 from J, leaving 14 bases between them. The CDR3 DNA is TGTGCCAGCAGCTGGACCTGGGACCTCTCCTACAATGAGCAGTTCTTC. As protein: CASSWTWDLSYNEQFF.

The rearrangement joins TRBV9 to TRBJ2-7; 11 positions agree with TRBD1. This CDR3 has 15 amino acids. Germline V lookup: CDR1 SGDLS, CDR2 YYNGEE. V lost 0 bases, J lost 3 bases, and 2 bases stayed unmatched. In DNA form, the CDR3 reads TGTGCCAGCAGCGTAGGGACAGGGGGCCACTACGAGCAGTACTTC. Translation: CASSVGTGGHYEQYF.

This clonotype was seen repeatedly, ten times or more. This chain connects TRBV9 to TRBJ1-1; D is possibly TRBD1 (5 bases). Germline V gives CDR1 SGDLS, CDR2 YYNGEE. The CDR3 is 12 residues long. Trimming pared 3 bases from V and 10 bases from J, leaving 13 bases between. This chain's CDR3 is CASSGLKGLAFF. DNA for the CDR3: TGTGCCAGCAGCGGGTTGAAGGGGTTAGCTTTCTTT.

This clonotype came up many times. The V gene is TRBV9, the J gene TRBJ1-1, with a tentative D call TRBD1 (5 bases). The CDR3 length is 15 residues. V lost 0 bases and J lost 1, with 10 bases in between. In germline, CDR1 is SGDLS, CDR2 YYNGEE. CDR3 amino acids: CASSVGYGGNTEAFF. The CDR3 nucleotides read TGTGCCAGCAGCGTAGGTTACGGGGGGAACACTGAAGCTTTCTTT. Together with reference TRBV9 and TRBJ1-1, the CDR3 gives the full variable domain: DSGVTQTPKHLITATGQRVTLRCSPRSGDLSVYWYQQSLDQGLQFLIQYYNGEERAKGNILERFSAQQFPDLHSELNLSSLELGDSALYFCASSVGYGGNTEAFFGQGTRLTVV.

This clonotype was counted ten times or more. The genes are TRBV9 and TRBJ2-3; the D gene is possibly TRBD1 (5 bases). Trimming took 4 bases from V and 8 from J, leaving 11 bases between them. CDR1 is SGDLS and CDR2 is YYNGEE in the germline V gene. The CDR3 is 12 amino acids. CDR3 protein: CASSKDSGTQYF. As DNA, the CDR3 is TGTGCCAGCAGCAAAGACAGTGGTACGCAGTATTTT.

This clonotype was counted ten times or more. The chain carries TRBV9 and TRBJ1-3; D is unresolved. Trimming shortened V by 3 bases and J by 0 bases, and 10 bases separated the two germline ends. The CDR3 sequence is 15 residues long. Germline V gene sequence: CDR1 SGDLS, CDR2 YYNGEE. The CDR3 sequence is CASSETDISGNTIYF. The CDR3 DNA sequence: TGTGCCAGCAGCGAGACGGATATCTCTGGAAACACCATATATTTT.

This clonotype was observed at least ten times. The chain carries TRBV9 and TRBJ2-5; D not resolved. V lost 3 bases, J lost 0 bases, and 12 bases lay in between. Looked up from germline, CDR1 is SGDLS and CDR2 is YYNGEE. The CDR3 extends over 15 amino acids. The CDR3: CASSGPSVYQETQYF. The DNA for the CDR3 is TGTGCCAGCAGCGGGCCATCCGTGTACCAAGAGACCCAGTACTTC.